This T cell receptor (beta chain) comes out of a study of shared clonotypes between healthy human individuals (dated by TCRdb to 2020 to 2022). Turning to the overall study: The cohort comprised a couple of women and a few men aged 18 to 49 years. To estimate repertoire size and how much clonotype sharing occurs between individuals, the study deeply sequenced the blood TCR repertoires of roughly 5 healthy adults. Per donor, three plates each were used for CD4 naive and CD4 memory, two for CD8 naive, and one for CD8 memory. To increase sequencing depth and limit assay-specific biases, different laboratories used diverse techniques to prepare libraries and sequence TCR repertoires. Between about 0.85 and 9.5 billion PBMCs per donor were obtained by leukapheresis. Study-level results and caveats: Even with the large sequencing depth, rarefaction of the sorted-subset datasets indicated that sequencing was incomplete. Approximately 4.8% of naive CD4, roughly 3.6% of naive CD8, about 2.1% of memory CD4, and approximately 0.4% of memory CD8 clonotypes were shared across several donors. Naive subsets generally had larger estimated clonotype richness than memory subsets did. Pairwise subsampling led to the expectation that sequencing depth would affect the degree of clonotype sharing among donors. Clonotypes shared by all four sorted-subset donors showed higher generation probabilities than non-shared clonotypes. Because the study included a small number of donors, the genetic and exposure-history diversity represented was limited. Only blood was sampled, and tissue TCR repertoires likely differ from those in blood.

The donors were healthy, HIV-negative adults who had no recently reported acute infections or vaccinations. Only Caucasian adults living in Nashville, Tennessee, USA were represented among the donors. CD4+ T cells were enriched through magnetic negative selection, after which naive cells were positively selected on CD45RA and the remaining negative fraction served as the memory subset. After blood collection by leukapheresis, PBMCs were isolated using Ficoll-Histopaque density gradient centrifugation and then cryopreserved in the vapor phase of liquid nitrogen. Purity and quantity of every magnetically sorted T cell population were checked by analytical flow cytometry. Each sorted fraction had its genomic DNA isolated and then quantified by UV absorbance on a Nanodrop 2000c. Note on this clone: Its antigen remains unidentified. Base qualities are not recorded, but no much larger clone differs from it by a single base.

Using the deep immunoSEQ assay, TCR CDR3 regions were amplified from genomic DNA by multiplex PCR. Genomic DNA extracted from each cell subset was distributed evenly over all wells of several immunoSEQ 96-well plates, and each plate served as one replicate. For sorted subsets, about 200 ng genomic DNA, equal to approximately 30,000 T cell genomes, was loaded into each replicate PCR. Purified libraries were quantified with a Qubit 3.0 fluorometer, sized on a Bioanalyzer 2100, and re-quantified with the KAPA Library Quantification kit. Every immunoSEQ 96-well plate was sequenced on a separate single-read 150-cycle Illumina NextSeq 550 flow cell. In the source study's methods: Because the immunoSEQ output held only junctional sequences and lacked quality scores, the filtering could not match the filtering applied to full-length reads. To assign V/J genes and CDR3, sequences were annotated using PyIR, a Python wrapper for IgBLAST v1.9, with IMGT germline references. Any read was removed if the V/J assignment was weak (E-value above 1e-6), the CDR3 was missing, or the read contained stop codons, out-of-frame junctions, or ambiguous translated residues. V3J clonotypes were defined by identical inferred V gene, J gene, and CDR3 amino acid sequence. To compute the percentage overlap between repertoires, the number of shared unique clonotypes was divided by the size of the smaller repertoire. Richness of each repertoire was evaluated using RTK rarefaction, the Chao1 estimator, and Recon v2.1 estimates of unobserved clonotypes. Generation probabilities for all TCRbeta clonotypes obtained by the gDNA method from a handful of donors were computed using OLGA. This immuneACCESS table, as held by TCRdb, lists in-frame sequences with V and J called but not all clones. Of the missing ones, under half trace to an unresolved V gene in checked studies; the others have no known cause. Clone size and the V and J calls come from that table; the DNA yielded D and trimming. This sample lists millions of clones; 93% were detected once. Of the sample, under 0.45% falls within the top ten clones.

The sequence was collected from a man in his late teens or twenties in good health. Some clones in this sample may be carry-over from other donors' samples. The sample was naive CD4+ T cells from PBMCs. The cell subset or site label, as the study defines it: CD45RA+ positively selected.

The DNA sequence is TGTGCCAGCAGCTTAACCGGGAGGGTCTACAATGAGCAGTTCTTC. Its translation reads: CASSLTGRVYNEQFF. This chain joins TRBV7-2 to TRBJ2-1; 8 central bases correspond to TRBD2. V trim: 2 bases; J trim: 3 bases; unmatched bases: 3. There are 15 amino acids in the CDR3, from cysteine to phenylalanine inclusive. Only CDR3 DNA remains: 45 bases, in frame from the first base. For CDR1 and CDR2, the germline V gene lists SGHTA and FQGNSA.